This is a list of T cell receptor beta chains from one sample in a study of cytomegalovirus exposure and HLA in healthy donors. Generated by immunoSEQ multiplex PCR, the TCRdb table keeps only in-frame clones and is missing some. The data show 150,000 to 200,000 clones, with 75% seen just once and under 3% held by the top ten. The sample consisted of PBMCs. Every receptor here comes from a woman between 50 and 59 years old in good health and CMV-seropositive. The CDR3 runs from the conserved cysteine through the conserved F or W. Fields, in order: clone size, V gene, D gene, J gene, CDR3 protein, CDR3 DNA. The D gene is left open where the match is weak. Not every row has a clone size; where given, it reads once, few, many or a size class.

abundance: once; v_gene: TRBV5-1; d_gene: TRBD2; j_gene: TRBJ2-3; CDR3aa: CASSSGTSGVDTQYF; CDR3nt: TGCGCCAGCAGCTCGGGGACTAGCGGGGTCGATACGCAGTATTTT
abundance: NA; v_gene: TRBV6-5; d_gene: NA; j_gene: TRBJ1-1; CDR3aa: CASSYFGSRTEAFF; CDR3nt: TGTGCCAGCAGTTACTTCGGGAGTCGCACTGAAGCTTTCTTT
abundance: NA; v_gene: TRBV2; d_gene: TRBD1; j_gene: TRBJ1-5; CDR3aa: CASSEETGGGQPQHF; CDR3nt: TGTGCCAGCAGTGAAGAGACAGGGGGCGGGCAGCCCCAGCATTTT
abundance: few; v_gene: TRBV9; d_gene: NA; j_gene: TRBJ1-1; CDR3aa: CASSVVGGEGTEAFF; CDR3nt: TGTGCCAGCAGCGTAGTAGGGGGAGAGGGCACTGAAGCTTTCTTT
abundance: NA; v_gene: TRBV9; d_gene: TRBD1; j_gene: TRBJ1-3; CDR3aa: CASSDQLTGTGNTIYF; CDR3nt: TGTGCCAGCAGCGACCAACTGACAGGGACCGGAAACACCATATATTTT
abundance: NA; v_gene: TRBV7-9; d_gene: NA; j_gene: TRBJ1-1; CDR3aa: CASSLESWADEAFF; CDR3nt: TGTGCCAGCAGCTTAGAGTCTTGGGCAGATGAAGCTTTCTTT
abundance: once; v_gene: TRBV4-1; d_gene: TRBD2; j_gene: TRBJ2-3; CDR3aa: CASSFRLARADTQYF; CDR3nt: TGCGCCAGCAGCTTTCGACTAGCCAGGGCAGATACGCAGTATTTT
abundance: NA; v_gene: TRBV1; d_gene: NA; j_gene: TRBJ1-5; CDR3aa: CTSSQDRGGVSNQPQHF; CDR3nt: TGCACCAGCAGCCAAGATAGGGGGGGCGTTAGCAATCAGCCCCAGCATTTT
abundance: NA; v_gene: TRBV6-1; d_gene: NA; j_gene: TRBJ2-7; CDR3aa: CASSESGFVVYEQYF; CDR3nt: TGTGCCAGCAGTGAGTCCGGTTTCGTTGTGTACGAGCAGTACTTC
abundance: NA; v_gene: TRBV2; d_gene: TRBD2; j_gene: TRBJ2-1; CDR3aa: CASSKLAGATSSSYNEQFF; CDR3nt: TGTGCCAGCAGTAAACTAGCGGGGGCTACATCCAGCTCCTACAATGAGCAGTTCTTC
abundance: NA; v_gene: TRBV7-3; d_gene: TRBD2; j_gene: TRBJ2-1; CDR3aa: CASSLMGGGSYNEQFF; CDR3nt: TGTGCCAGCAGCTTAATGGGCGGGGGCTCCTACAATGAGCAGTTCTTC
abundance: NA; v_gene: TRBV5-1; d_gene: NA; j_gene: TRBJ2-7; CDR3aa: CASSLWPGDYEQYF; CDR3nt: TGCGCCAGCAGCTTGTGGCCAGGGGACTACGAGCAGTACTTC
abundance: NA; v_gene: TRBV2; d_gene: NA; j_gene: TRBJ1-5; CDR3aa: CASSPGRGNQPQHF; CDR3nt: TGTGCCAGCAGCCCCGGGAGGGGCAATCAGCCCCAGCATTTT
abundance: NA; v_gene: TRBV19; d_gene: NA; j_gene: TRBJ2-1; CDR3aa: CASSRQGTSYNEQFF; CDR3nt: TGTGCCAGTAGTCGCCAGGGGACCTCCTACAATGAGCAGTTCTTC
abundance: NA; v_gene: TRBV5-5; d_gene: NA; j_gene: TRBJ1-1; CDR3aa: CASHAGQANTEAFF; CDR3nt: TGTGCCAGCCACGCAGGGCAGGCAAACACTGAAGCTTTCTTT
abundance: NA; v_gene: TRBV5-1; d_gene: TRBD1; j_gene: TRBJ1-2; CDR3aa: CASSPGTGKDYGYTF; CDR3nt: TGCGCCAGCAGCCCCGGGACAGGGAAGGACTATGGCTACACCTTC
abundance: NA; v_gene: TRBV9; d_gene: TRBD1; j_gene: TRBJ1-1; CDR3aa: CASSAGGQPPEAFF; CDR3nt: TGTGCCAGCAGCGCCGGGGGACAGCCGCCTGAAGCTTTCTTT
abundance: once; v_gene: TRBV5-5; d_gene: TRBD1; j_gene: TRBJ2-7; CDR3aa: CASSGGQGVTYEQYF; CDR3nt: TGTGCCAGCAGCGGGGGACAGGGCGTAACGTACGAGCAGTACTTC
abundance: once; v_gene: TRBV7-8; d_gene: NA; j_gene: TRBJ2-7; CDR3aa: CASSAPDRYYEQYF; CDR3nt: TGTGCCAGCAGCGCCCCGGACAGATACTACGAGCAGTACTTC
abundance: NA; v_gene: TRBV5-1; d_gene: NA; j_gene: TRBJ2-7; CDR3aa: CASSLDAGAHYEQYF; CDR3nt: TGCGCCAGCAGCTTGGATGCGGGGGCCCATTACGAGCAGTACTTC
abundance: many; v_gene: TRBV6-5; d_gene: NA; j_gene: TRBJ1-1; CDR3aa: CASSSGRSQAFF; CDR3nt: TGTGCCAGCAGTTCCGGCAGGTCTCAAGCTTTCTTT
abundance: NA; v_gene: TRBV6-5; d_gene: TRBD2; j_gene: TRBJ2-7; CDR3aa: CASRKLGGAYEQYF; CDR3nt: TGTGCCAGCAGAAAGTTGGGGGGGGCCTACGAGCAGTACTTC
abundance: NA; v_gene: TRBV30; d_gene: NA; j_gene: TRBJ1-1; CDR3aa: CAWRKAGMNTEAFF; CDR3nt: TGTGCCTGGAGAAAGGCAGGGATGAACACTGAAGCTTTCTTT
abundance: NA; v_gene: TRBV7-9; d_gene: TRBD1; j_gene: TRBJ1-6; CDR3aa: CASSPTGAYNSPLHF; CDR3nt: TGTGCCAGCAGCCCGACAGGGGCCTATAATTCACCCCTCCACTTT
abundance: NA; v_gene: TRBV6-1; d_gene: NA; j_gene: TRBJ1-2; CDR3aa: CASSPDWGGYTF; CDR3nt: TGTGCCAGCAGTCCGGACTGGGGTGGCTACACCTTC
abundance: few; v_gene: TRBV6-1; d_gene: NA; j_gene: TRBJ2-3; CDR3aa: CASRGAVVTDTQYF; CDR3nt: TGTGCCAGCCGGGGGGCTGTTGTCACAGATACGCAGTATTTT